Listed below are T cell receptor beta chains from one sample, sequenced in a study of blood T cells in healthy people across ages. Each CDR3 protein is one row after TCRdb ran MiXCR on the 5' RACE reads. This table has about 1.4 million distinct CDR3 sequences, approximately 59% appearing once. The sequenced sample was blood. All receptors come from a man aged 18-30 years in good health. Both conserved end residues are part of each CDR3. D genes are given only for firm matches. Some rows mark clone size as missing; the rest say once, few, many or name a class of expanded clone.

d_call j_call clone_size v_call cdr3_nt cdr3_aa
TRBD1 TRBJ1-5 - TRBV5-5 TGTGCCAGCAGCGTCGACAGGGGTGTTCAGCCCCAGCATTTT CASSVDRGVQPQHF
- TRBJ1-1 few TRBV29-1 TGCAGCGCAGGTTGGGACACTGAAGCTTTCTTT CSAGWDTEAFF
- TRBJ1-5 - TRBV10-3 TGTGCCATCAGTGTTGGGTATAGCAATCAGCCCCAGCATTTT CAISVGYSNQPQHF
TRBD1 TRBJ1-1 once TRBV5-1 TGCGCCAGCAGCTTGGTAGGCAGGGGGCAAGACACTGAAGCTTTCTTT CASSLVGRGQDTEAFF
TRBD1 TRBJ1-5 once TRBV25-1 TGTGCCAGCAGTGATGGACAGGGTAACAATCAGCCCCAGCATTTT CASSDGQGNNQPQHF
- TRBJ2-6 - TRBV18 TGTGCCAGCTCACCACGGACATCCCACTCTGGGGCCAACGTCCTGACTTTC CASSPRTSHSGANVLTF
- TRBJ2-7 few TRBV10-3 TGTGCCATCAGTGAGTCAAGCGGCATCGTCTACGAGCAGTACTTC CAISESSGIVYEQYF
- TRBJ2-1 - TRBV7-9 TGTGCCAGCAGCTTATCTACGGGTACGGCTAATGAGCAGTTCTTC CASSLSTGTANEQFF
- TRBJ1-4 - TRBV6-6 TGTGCCAGCAGACGGGCAGTTGCAACTAATGAAAAACTGTTTTTT CASRRAVATNEKLFF
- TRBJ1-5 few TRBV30 TGTGCCTGGAGTCGTCAGGGGCAGCCCCAGCATTTT CAWSRQGQPQHF
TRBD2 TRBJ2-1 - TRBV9 TGTGCCAGCAGCCCACCGACAGCGGGGTCTTACAATGAGCAGTTCTTC CASSPPTAGSYNEQFF
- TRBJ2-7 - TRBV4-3 TGCGCCAGCAGCCAGGGGGTAGGCGTCGGCTCCTACAATGAGCAGTACTTC CASSQGVGVGSYNEQYF
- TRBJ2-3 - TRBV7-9 TGTGCCAGCAGCTCCCCGGTCGAACACACAGATACGCAGTATTTT CASSSPVEHTDTQYF
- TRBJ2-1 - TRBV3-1 TGTGCCAGCAGCCCCCTGACCGAGCGCTTGAATGAGCAGTTCTTC CASSPLTERLNEQFF
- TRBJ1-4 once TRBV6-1 TGTGCCAGCAGCCCTCCGGGACATAATCTTGCAACTAATGAAAAACTGTTTTTT CASSPPGHNLATNEKLFF
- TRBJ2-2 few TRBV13 TGTGCCAGCACACCCCCAACCGGGGAGCTGTTTTTT CASTPPTGELFF
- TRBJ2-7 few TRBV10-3 TGTGCCATCAGTGAGTCGACCAAAGACGAGCAGTACTTC CAISESTKDEQYF
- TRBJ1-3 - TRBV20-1 TGCAGTGTCAACAGGGCTCACTCTGGAAACACCATATATTTT CSVNRAHSGNTIYF
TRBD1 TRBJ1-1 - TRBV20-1 TGCAGTGCTAGGGTAGGGGACAGGAACACTGAAGCTTTCTTT CSARVGDRNTEAFF
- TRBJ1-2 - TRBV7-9 TGTGCCGGCAGCTTAGTTTCAGGGGCTGGCTACACCTTC CAGSLVSGAGYTF
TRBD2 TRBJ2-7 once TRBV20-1 TGCAGTGCTAGAGACGCACGGATCGGGAGGAACGAGCAGTACTTC CSARDARIGRNEQYF
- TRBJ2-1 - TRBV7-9 TGTGCCAGCAGAAGAGATCACAATGAGCAGTTCTTC CASRRDHNEQFF
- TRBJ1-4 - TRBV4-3 TGCGCCAGCAGCCTGGAGTACAGGAGAAATGAAAAACTGTTTTTT CASSLEYRRNEKLFF
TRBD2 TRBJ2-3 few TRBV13 TGTGCCAGCAGCACCCGGACTAGCGGGGATAATACGCAGTATTTT CASSTRTSGDNTQYF
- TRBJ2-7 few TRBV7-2 TGTGCCAGCAGCACATCATCCCTCGAGCAGTACTTC CASSTSSLEQYF
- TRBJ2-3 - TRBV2 TGTGCCAGCAGTGAAGCGGAGGCGGATACGCAGTATTTT CASSEAEADTQYF
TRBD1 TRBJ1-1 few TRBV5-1 TGCGCCAGCGGACCGGGACAGGGAACTGAAGCTTTCTTT CASGPGQGTEAFF
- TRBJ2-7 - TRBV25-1 TGTGCCAGCAGTGGGAATTCCTTCTCCTACGAGCAGTACTTC CASSGNSFSYEQYF
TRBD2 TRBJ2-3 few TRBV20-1 TGCAGTGCTAGAATCCTCACTAGCGGGGATACGCAGTATTTT CSARILTSGDTQYF
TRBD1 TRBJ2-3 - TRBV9 TGTGCCAGCAGCGTATGGACAGGGGGGTCAGATACGCAGTATTTT CASSVWTGGSDTQYF
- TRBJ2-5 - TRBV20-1 TGCAGTGCTGCGGGACCCTCAAAAGAGACCCAGTACTTC CSAAGPSKETQYF
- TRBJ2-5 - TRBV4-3 TGCGCCAGCAGCCAATACCGACGGAGGGAGACCCAGTACTTC CASSQYRRRETQYF
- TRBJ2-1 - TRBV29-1 TGCAGCGTTGAAGGGCAGGTGGGGAGCTCCTACAATGAGCAGTTCTTC CSVEGQVGSSYNEQFF
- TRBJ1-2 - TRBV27 TGTGCCACCCGGAGCAGTAGAAATGGCTACACCTTC CATRSSRNGYTF
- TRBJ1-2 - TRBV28 TGTGCCAGCAGTTCGACAGAAGGGGTTGGCTACACCTTC CASSSTEGVGYTF
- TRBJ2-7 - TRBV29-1 TGCAGCGTTGATATGGGCACGGGGGACTACGAGCAGTACTTC CSVDMGTGDYEQYF
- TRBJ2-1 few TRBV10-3 TGTGCCACGAACGTCAGGAGCTCCTACAATGAGCAGTTCTTC CATNVRSSYNEQFF
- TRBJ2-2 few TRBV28 TGTGCCAGCAGTTTCAGTGGGGTTTCCACCGGGGAGCTGTTTTTT CASSFSGVSTGELFF
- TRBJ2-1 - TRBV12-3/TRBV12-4 TGTGCCAGCAGTTCCGTCGATGGGCAGTTCTTC CASSSVDGQFF
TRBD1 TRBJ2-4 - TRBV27 TGTGACAGCAGTTCGACAGGGGTCAGGGTGCAGTACTTC CDSSSTGVRVQYF
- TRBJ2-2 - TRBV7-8 TGTGCCAGCAGCCCCCGGGGTGGTCCCACCGGGGAGCTGTTTTTT CASSPRGGPTGELFF
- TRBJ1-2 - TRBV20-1 TGCAGTGCCGGGACTCCCGCAGTGGGAAACTATGGCTACACCTTC CSAGTPAVGNYGYTF
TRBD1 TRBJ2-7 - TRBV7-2 TGTGCCAGCAGCCGGCTCATAGGTACAGGGGGCGGCGAGCAGTACTTC CASSRLIGTGGGEQYF
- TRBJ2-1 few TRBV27 TGTGCCAGCAGTTTAATACTGGGTGAGCAGTTCTTC CASSLILGEQFF
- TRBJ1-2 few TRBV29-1 TGCAGCGTTGAAGACAGCTCCTATGGCTACACCTTC CSVEDSSYGYTF
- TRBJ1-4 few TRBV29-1 TGCGGAGGAATAGACGGTTTGAGAGAAAAACTGTTTTTT CGGIDGLREKLFF
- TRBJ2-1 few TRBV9 TGTGCCAGCAGCGTAGGGGGGCTCTACAATGAGCAGTTCTTC CASSVGGLYNEQFF